The 30 T cell receptor beta chains listed next were all sequenced from one sample in a study of siplizumab effects on memory and regulatory T cells. Sequenced by immunoSEQ multiplex PCR; TCRdb stores in-frame clones only, minus some. The data show tens of thousands of clones, 85% to 95% seen once. The specimen was CD8+ T cells sorted from blood. These receptors originate from a human donor in good health.

The chain couples TRBV19 to TRBJ1-1; maybe TRBD1 (5 bases). This CDR3 contains 13 residues. In germline, CDR1 is LNHDA, CDR2 SQIVND (reference sequence). V was cut by 5 bases and J by 1 base, with 8 bases left in between. The CDR3 DNA reads as TGTGCCAGTAGTTCAGGGTGGAACACTGAAGCTTTCTTT. Translated: CASSSGWNTEAFF.

The chain carries TRBV5-8 and TRBJ2-7; a weak D match, TRBD2 (6 bases). The CDR3 is 14 residues long. From germline, CDR1 is SGHTS and CDR2 YDEGEE. Trimming stripped 4 bases from V and 0 bases from J, with 11 bases between. The CDR3 protein is CASSLGTSSYEQYF. CDR3 nucleotides: TGTGCCAGCAGCCTCGGGACTTCCTCCTACGAGCAGTACTTC.

The chain combines TRBV19 with TRBJ1-5; D is perhaps TRBD1 (5 bases). V lost 0 bases, J lost 4 bases, and 19 bases lay in between. The CDR3 totals 18 residues. Germline lookup yields CDR1 LNHDA and CDR2 SQIVND (reference sequence). The CDR3 is CASSIDQMGPTANQPQHF. The CDR3 nucleotides read TGTGCCAGTAGTATAGATCAAATGGGACCCACGGCGAATCAGCCCCAGCATTTT.

The chain carries TRBV19 and TRBJ2-2; D not resolved. The CDR3 is 12 amino acids. Germline V lookup: CDR1 LNHDA, CDR2 SQIVND (reference sequence). Trimming removed 7 bases from V and 3 bases from J, with 6 bases in between. The CDR3 DNA reads TGTGCCAGTATTCCTCACACCGGGGAGCTGTTTTTT. Its translation is CASIPHTGELFF. The full variable domain, rest sourced from reference TRBV19 and TRBJ2-2, is DGGITQSPKYLFRKEGQNVTLSCEQNLNHDAMYWYRQDPGQGLRLIYYSQIVNDFQKGDIAEGYSVSREKKESFPLTVTSAQKNPTAFYLCASIPHTGELFFGEGSRLTVL.

The chain recombines TRBV7-3 with TRBJ2-3; D is unclear. Trimming stripped 4 bases from V and 6 bases from J, with 8 bases between. CDR1 is SGHTA and CDR2 is FQGTGA in the germline V gene. This CDR3 has 12 amino acids. The CDR3 loop is CASSSVGDTQYF. DNA of the CDR3: TGTGCCAGCAGCTCCGTCGGGGATACGCAGTATTTT. The variable domain in full, completed from reference TRBV7-3 and TRBJ2-3, reads GAGVSQTPSNKVTEKGKYVELRCDPISGHTALYWYRQSLGQGPEFLIYFQGTGAADDSGLPNDRFFAVRPEGSVSTLKIQRTERGDSAVYLCASSSVGDTQYFGPGTRLTVL.

This chain uses TRBV27 with TRBJ1-2; D gene unclear. Germline loops: CDR1 MNHEY, CDR2 SMNVEV (reference sequence). The CDR3 runs 15 residues. The V and J ends lost 6 bases and 2 bases respectively, with 16 bases between them. CDR3 sequence reads: CASSQDTNLNYGYTF. DNA for the CDR3: TGTGCCAGCAGCCAAGATACAAACCTGAACTATGGCTACACCTTC.

The chain links TRBV6-5 to TRBJ2-1, with D perhaps being TRBD1 or TRBD2 (5 bases each). Germline CDR1 is MNHEY and CDR2 is SVGAGI. V dropped 2 bases and J dropped 4 bases, with 9 bases sitting between them. This CDR3 comprises 14 residues. The CDR3: CASSYVEGYNEQFF. The CDR3 DNA follows: TGTGCCAGCAGTTACGTTGAGGGGTACAATGAGCAGTTCTTC.

This chain connects TRBV27 to TRBJ2-1; 7 bases line up with TRBD1. V shed 4 bases, J shed 6 bases, and the junction held 6 bases outside the gene matches. The CDR3 consists of 14 residues. Germline CDR1 is MNHEY and CDR2 is SMNVEV (reference sequence). The CDR3 DNA follows: TGTGCCAGCAGTTCTACAGGGGTAATCAATGAGCAGTTCTTC. Amino acids: CASSSTGVINEQFF.

The CDR3 DNA reads TGCGCCAGCAGTCAATGGTTAAGGGAACTATACGAGCAGTACTTC. Protein product: CASSQWLRELYEQYF. This chain connects TRBV23-1 to TRBJ2-7; no definite D call. TRBV23-1 is flagged as an ORF with uncertain function. V was trimmed by 1 base and J by 4 bases, leaving 14 bases between them. This CDR3 is built from 15 residues.

The table lists this clone with a count of one. The genes are TRBV4-1 and TRBJ2-3; D not resolved. The CDR3 runs to 16 residues. V lost 0 bases, J lost 0 bases, and 10 bases lay in between. Germline CDR1 reads MGHRA; CDR2 reads YSYEKL. The DNA of the CDR3 is TGCGCCAGCAGCCAAGAGAGGTCAATGAGCACAGATACGCAGTATTTT. The encoded protein is CASSQERSMSTDTQYF.

A few counts support this clone. The CDR3 protein is CASSPHGTSGRFGELFF. In nucleotides, the CDR3 is TGTGCCAGCAGCCCCCACGGGACTAGCGGGAGGTTTGGGGAGCTGTTTTTT. The rearrangement joins TRBV7-3 to TRBJ2-2; 15 bases align to TRBD2. The CDR3 loop spans 17 amino acids. Trimming cost V 5 bases and J 8 bases; bases outside gene matches: 9. Germline lookup yields CDR1 SGHTA and CDR2 FQGTGA.

This clone was seen once. The chain is built from TRBV19 and TRBJ2-2; D possibly uses TRBD1 or TRBD2 (6 bases each). V shed 9 bases and J shed 6 bases, with 17 bases lying between them. The germline V gene encodes CDR1 LNHDA and CDR2 SQIVND (reference sequence). The length of the CDR3 is 14 residues. DNA of the CDR3: TGTGCCAGCAGCGTGTGGGGGGCGGCCGGGGAGCTGTTTTTT. Translation gives CASSVWGAAGELFF. The full variable domain, rest sourced from reference TRBV19 and TRBJ2-2, is DGGITQSPKYLFRKEGQNVTLSCEQNLNHDAMYWYRQDPGQGLRLIYYSQIVNDFQKGDIAEGYSVSREKKESFPLTVTSAQKNPTAFYLCASSVWGAAGELFFGEGSRLTVL.

J is TRBJ1-2 and V is TRBV7-9, with D unclear. Between the trimmed V and J ends, which lost 5 bases and 0 bases, there was a span of 10 bases. The CDR3 has 14 amino acids. CDR1 and CDR2 (germline): SEHNR, FQNEAQ (reference sequence). Here the CDR3 DNA reads TGTGCCAGCAGCAATCTACTGTCTAACTATGGCTACACCTTC. Its translation is CASSNLLSNYGYTF.

There are many counts of this clone. This chain connects TRBV1 to TRBJ2-1; whether TRBD2, the table's D call, matches the DNA was not checked. TRBV1 is a documented pseudogene. CDR3 length: 17 amino acids. The CDR3 region has the DNA TGCACCAGCAGCCAAGATCGTGGCGGGAGCTCCTACAATGAGCAGTTCTTC. Encoded protein: CTSSQDRGGSSYNEQFF.

The V and J genes are TRBV7-6 and TRBJ2-1; either TRBD1 or TRBD2 may fit D (5 bases each). V was cut by 1 base and J by 10 bases, with 17 bases left in between. The CDR3 contains 15 residues. The germline V gene encodes CDR1 SGHVS and CDR2 FNYEAQ. CDR3 bases: TGTGCCAGCAGCTTAGTGCGGACCCCCAGGGAGGAGCAGTTCTTC. Its translation is CASSLVRTPREEQFF.

This clone has a single count. V gene TRBV29-1 combines with J gene TRBJ2-1; possible D gene TRBD1, 5 bases. Germline lookup yields CDR1 SQVTM and CDR2 ANQGSEA. V gave up 3 bases and J gave up 8 bases, with 11 bases separating them. The CDR3 length is 12 residues. CDR3 residues: CSVDGQGYEQFF. CDR3 DNA sequence: TGCAGCGTTGATGGGCAGGGTTATGAGCAGTTCTTC.

The CDR3 nucleotides read TGTGCCAGTAGTAAGACTAGCGGGAGGGCCGAGGCCCAGTACTTC. It specifies CASSKTSGRAEAQYF. The chain uses TRBV19 and TRBJ2-5, with TRBD2 identical over 14 bases. V lost 4 bases and J lost 9; bases outside the gene matches: 7. The length of the CDR3 is 15 residues. The germline V gene encodes CDR1 LNHDA and CDR2 SQIVND (reference sequence). The variable domain in full, with the rest retrieved from reference TRBV19 and TRBJ2-5, is DGGITQSPKYLFRKEGQNVTLSCEQNLNHDAMYWYRQDPGQGLRLIYYSQIVNDFQKGDIAEGYSVSREKKESFPLTVTSAQKNPTAFYLCASSKTSGRAEAQYFGPGTRLLVL.

V gene TRBV6-5 combines with J gene TRBJ2-7; D gene ambiguous. With 4 bases removed from V and 7 bases from J, the gap between germline ends came to 14 bases. The CDR3 is made up of 13 amino acids. CDR1 is MNHEY, CDR2 SVGAGI, per germline. The CDR3 DNA is TGTGCCAGCAGTTTCCTAGAAGACACAGAGCAGTACTTC. Translation gives CASSFLEDTEQYF.

The chain carries TRBV7-2 and TRBJ2-7, with D perhaps matching TRBD2 (5 bases). V lost 4 bases, J lost 2 bases, and 12 bases lay in between. Germline V gives CDR1 SGHTA, CDR2 FQGNSA. The CDR3 is 14 amino acids. The chain's CDR3 is CASSSTGMPYEQYF. In DNA form, the CDR3 reads TGTGCCAGCAGCTCAACCGGGATGCCCTACGAGCAGTACTTC. Combining the CDR3 with reference TRBV7-2 and TRBJ2-7 gives the whole variable domain GAGVSQSPSNKVTEKGKDVELRCDPISGHTALYWYRQSLGQGLEFLIYFQGNSAPDKSGLPSDRFSAERTGGSVSTLTIQRTQQEDSAVYLCASSSTGMPYEQYFGPGTRLTVT.

The chain uses TRBV27 and TRBJ2-7; 11 bases agree with TRBD1. The V segment lost 7 bases and the J segment 4 bases; nucleotides outside the gene matches: 6. CDR3 size: 14 residues. The germline V gene encodes CDR1 MNHEY and CDR2 SMNVEV (reference sequence). The CDR3: CASTWGTGGYEQYF. The CDR3 bases are TGTGCCAGCACCTGGGGGACAGGGGGATACGAGCAGTACTTC.

The genes are TRBV10-1 and TRBJ2-4; weak D call: TRBD2 (6 bases). V was shortened by 5 bases and J by 3 bases, with 14 bases between the two germline ends. Per germline, CDR1 WNHNN and CDR2 SYGVQD (reference sequence). This CDR3 has 15 amino acids. The CDR3 coding sequence is TGCGCCAGCAGTCCGCGGCGGGACGTCAAAAACATTCAGTACTTC. Its translation is CASSPRRDVKNIQYF.

This sequence joins TRBV28 and TRBJ1-4; D remains unclear. The germline V gene encodes CDR1 MDHEN and CDR2 SYDVKM. The CDR3 covers 15 residues. V was cut by 2 bases and J by 10 bases, with 17 bases left in between. CDR3 protein: CASSLEPNWGAKLFF. As DNA, the CDR3 is TGTGCCAGCAGTTTAGAACCAAACTGGGGTGCAAAACTGTTTTTT.

This clone was seen a single time. This chain uses TRBV28 with TRBJ2-1; D might be TRBD1 (8 bases). Trimming left V 7 bases short and J 10 bases short, with 20 bases between. Germline lookup yields CDR1 MDHEN and CDR2 SYDVKM. This CDR3 region has 14 residues. CDR3 sequence (DNA): TGTGCCAGCATCAAGGACAGGGAGGGGGGAGAGCAGTTCTTC. Protein product: CASIKDREGGEQFF.

The V call is TRBV5-1, the J call TRBJ2-1; no clear D gene. Trimming removed 4 bases from V and 6 bases from J, with 5 bases in between. The V gene's germline CDR1 is SGHRS and CDR2 YFSETQ. This CDR3 has 11 amino acids. The CDR3: CASSHSNEQFF. The CDR3 bases are TGCGCCAGCAGCCATAGCAATGAGCAGTTCTTC.

The chain carries TRBV7-6 and TRBJ1-4; possible D gene TRBD1, 5 bases. The CDR3 is 15 amino acids. From germline, CDR1 is SGHVS and CDR2 FNYEAQ. V lost 3 bases, J lost 8 bases, and 16 bases lay in between. The CDR3 loop is CASSLGTGVGEKLFF. The CDR3 DNA reads as TGTGCCAGCAGCTTGGGGACGGGGGTAGGCGAAAAACTGTTTTTT.

The V and J genes are TRBV27 and TRBJ2-7, with no clear D. V gave up 2 bases and J gave up 3 bases, with 8 bases separating them. The CDR3 contains 13 residues. In germline, CDR1 is MNHEY, CDR2 SMNVEV (reference sequence). The CDR3 DNA reads as TGTGCCAGCAGTTTAAGTGGGGTCTACGAGCAGTACTTC. Translation gives CASSLSGVYEQYF.

V is TRBV27 and J is TRBJ2-5; TRBD2 matches 8 bases. The germline CDR1 and CDR2 sequences are MNHEY and SMNVEV (reference sequence). This CDR3 region has 15 residues. The V segment lost 4 bases and the J segment 5 bases; nucleotides outside the gene matches: 9. The CDR3 loop is CASSSSSGSRETQYF. The CDR3 DNA sequence: TGTGCCAGCAGTTCCTCCAGCGGGAGCCGGGAGACCCAGTACTTC.

This clone has just one count. This chain joins TRBV29-1 and TRBJ2-7; the D gene is possibly TRBD2 (5 bases). The V and J ends lost 4 bases and 5 bases respectively, with 12 bases between them. Per the germline V gene, CDR1 is SQVTM and CDR2 is ANQGSEA. The CDR3 length is 12 residues. The CDR3 bases are TGCAGCGTTGTAAGAGGGAGAGACGAGCAGTACTTC. Translating it yields CSVVRGRDEQYF.

V usage is TRBV7-9 and J usage is TRBJ2-7; D is ambiguous. CDR3 length: 13 residues. Trimming cost V 5 bases and J 7 bases, with 15 bases left between them. Looked up from germline, CDR1 is SEHNR and CDR2 is FQNEAQ (reference sequence). CDR3 in DNA: TGTGCCAGCAGCGCAGCTAAACCCTTGGAGCAGTACTTC. Translating gives CASSAAKPLEQYF.

The chain couples TRBV6-1 to TRBJ1-5, with 8 bases aligning to TRBD1. The V gene's germline CDR1 is MNHNS and CDR2 SASEGT. V was clipped by 4 bases and J by 0 bases; unmatched bases: 2. The CDR3 covers 15 residues. The CDR3 DNA sequence: TGTGCCAGCAGTGGGGACAGGTTTAGCAATCAGCCCCAGCATTTT. It specifies CASSGDRFSNQPQHF.